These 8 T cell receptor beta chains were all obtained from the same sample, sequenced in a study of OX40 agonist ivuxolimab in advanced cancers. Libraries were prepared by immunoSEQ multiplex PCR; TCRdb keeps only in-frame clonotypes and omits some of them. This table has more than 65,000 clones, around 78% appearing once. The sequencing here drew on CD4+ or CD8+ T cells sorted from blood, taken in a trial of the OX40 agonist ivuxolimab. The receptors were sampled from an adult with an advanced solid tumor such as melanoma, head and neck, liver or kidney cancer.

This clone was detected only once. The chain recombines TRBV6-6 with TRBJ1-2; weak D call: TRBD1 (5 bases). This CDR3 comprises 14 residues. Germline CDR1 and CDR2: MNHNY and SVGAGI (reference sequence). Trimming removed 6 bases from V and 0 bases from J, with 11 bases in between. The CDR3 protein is CASRGAGTNYGYTF. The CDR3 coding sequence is TGTGCCAGCAGAGGGGCAGGGACTAACTATGGCTACACCTTC.

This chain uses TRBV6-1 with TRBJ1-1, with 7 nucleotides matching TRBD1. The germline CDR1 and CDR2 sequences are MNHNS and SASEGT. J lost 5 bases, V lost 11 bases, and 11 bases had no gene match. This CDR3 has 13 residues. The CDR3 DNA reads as TGTGCCGCACAAAGGGGGCAGGGTACTGAAGCTTTCTTT. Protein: CAAQRGQGTEAFF.

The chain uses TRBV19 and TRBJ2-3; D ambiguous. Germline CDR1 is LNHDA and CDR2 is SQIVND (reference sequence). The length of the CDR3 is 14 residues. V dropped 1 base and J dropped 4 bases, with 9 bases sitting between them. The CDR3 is CASSIAVGPDTQYF. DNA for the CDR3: TGTGCCAGTAGTATAGCGGTGGGCCCAGATACGCAGTATTTT.

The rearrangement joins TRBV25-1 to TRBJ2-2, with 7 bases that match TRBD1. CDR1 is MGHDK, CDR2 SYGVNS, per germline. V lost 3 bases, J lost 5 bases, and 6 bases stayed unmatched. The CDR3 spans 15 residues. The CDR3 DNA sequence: TGTGCCAGCAGTGAGTCCCAGGGGGTTACCGGGGAGCTGTTTTTT. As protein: CASSESQGVTGELFF.

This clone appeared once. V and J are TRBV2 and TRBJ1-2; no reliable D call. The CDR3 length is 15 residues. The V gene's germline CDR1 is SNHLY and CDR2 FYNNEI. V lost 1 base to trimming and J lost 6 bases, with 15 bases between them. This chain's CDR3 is CASSEGSAGWDGYTF. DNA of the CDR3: TGTGCCAGCAGTGAAGGTAGCGCAGGCTGGGATGGCTACACCTTC.

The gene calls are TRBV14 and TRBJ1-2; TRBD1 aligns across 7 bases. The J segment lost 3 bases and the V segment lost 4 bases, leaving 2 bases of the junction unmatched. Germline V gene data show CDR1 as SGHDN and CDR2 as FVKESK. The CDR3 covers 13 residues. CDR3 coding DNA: TGTGCCAGCAGCCCGGGGACAGACTATGGCTACACCTTC. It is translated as CASSPGTDYGYTF.

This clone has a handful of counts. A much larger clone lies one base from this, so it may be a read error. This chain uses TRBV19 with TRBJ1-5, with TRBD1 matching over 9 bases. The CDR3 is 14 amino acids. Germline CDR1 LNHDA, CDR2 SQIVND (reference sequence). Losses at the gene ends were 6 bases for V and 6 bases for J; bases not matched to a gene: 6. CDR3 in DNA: TGTGCCAGTAGATTTACAGGGGGCGGTCAGCCCCAGCATTTT. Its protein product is CASRFTGGGQPQHF.

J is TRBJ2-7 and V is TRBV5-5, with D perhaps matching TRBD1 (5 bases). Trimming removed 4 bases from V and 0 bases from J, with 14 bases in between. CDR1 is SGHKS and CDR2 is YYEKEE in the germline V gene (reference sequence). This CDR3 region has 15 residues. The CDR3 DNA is TGTGCCAGCAGCGTCGACAGCTCCCGCTCCTACGAGCAGTACTTC. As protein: CASSVDSSRSYEQYF.